These T cell receptor beta chains were read from a single sample in a study of control samples from healthy donors and cancer patients. Measured with immunoSEQ multiplex PCR; TCRdb has only the in-frame clones, and not every one. The sample has about 51,000 clones; 80% are singletons. Sequenced sample: blood. These receptors were obtained from a man in his 70s in good health. Both conserved end residues are part of each CDR3. Each record gives: V gene, D gene, clone size, J gene, CDR3 DNA, CDR3 protein. The D gene is left open where the match is weak. Clone size is stated in some rows and not others, as once, few, many or a class when expanded.

v_gene: TRBV7-2; d_gene: TRBD1; abundance: NA; j_gene: TRBJ1-5; CDR3nt: TGTGCCAGCAGCTCTCAGACAGGGAGTGAGCCCCAGCATTTT; CDR3aa: CASSSQTGSEPQHF
v_gene: TRBV5-1; d_gene: NA; abundance: few; j_gene: TRBJ2-3; CDR3nt: TGCGCCAGCTCCTCCAACCCCATGGGGACAGATACGCAGTATTTT; CDR3aa: CASSSNPMGTDTQYF
v_gene: TRBV3-1/TRBV3-2; d_gene: NA; abundance: NA; j_gene: TRBJ2-1; CDR3nt: TGTGCCAGCAGCCAGGAGGGAGGGGGCAATGAGCAGTTCTTC; CDR3aa: CASSQEGGGNEQFF
v_gene: TRBV11-2; d_gene: NA; abundance: NA; j_gene: TRBJ1-1; CDR3nt: TGTGCCAGCAGCTTAGTAAGTAGGAACACTGAAGCTTTCTTT; CDR3aa: CASSLVSRNTEAFF
v_gene: TRBV9; d_gene: NA; abundance: NA; j_gene: TRBJ1-3; CDR3nt: TGTGCCAGCGGTGCGCGTGGAAACACCATATATTTT; CDR3aa: CASGARGNTIYF
v_gene: TRBV3-1/TRBV3-2; d_gene: TRBD1; abundance: NA; j_gene: TRBJ2-2; CDR3nt: TGTGCCAGCAGCTCTCCATTGTGGGCAGGGGGCTTCGGGGAGCTGTTTTTT; CDR3aa: CASSSPLWAGGFGELFF
v_gene: TRBV19; d_gene: NA; abundance: NA; j_gene: TRBJ1-1; CDR3nt: TGTGCCAGTAAGTACCGACAGGAAGCTTTCTTT; CDR3aa: CASKYRQEAFF
v_gene: TRBV3-1/TRBV3-2; d_gene: NA; abundance: NA; j_gene: TRBJ2-5; CDR3nt: TGTGCCAGCAGCCCATGGGGAGTCAGAAGAGAGACCCAGTACTTC; CDR3aa: CASSPWGVRRETQYF
v_gene: TRBV7-9; d_gene: NA; abundance: NA; j_gene: TRBJ1-1; CDR3nt: TGTGCCAGCACCCTAGCCCGGGAGTCCGCTGAAGCTTTCTTT; CDR3aa: CASTLARESAEAFF
v_gene: TRBV5-4; d_gene: NA; abundance: NA; j_gene: TRBJ2-6; CDR3nt: TGTGCCAGCAGCGGGATGCGCTCTGGGGCCAACGTCCTGACTTTC; CDR3aa: CASSGMRSGANVLTF
v_gene: TRBV7-2; d_gene: TRBD1; abundance: few; j_gene: TRBJ2-1; CDR3nt: TGTGCCAGCAGCTTAGGTCCAGGGGGAGTCTACAATGAGCAGTTCTTC; CDR3aa: CASSLGPGGVYNEQFF
v_gene: TRBV5-1; d_gene: TRBD2; abundance: NA; j_gene: TRBJ2-1; CDR3nt: TGCGCCAGCAGCTTCTCAGCGGGGGCCTACAATGAGCAGTTCTTC; CDR3aa: CASSFSAGAYNEQFF
v_gene: TRBV5-1; d_gene: NA; abundance: few; j_gene: TRBJ1-5; CDR3nt: TGCGCCAGCAGCTTCTCAGGGGCAAGCAATCAGCCCCAGCATTTT; CDR3aa: CASSFSGASNQPQHF
v_gene: TRBV11-2; d_gene: TRBD2; abundance: NA; j_gene: TRBJ2-4; CDR3nt: TGTGCCAGCAGTCGGACTAGCGGGAGTCGGTGGAACATTCAGTACTTC; CDR3aa: CASSRTSGSRWNIQYF
v_gene: TRBV30; d_gene: NA; abundance: NA; j_gene: TRBJ1-1; CDR3nt: TGTGCCTGGAGTAAGATGAACACTGAAGCTTTCTTT; CDR3aa: CAWSKMNTEAFF
v_gene: TRBV5-1; d_gene: TRBD1; abundance: few; j_gene: TRBJ2-5; CDR3nt: TGCGCCAGCAGCTTGGGAGACAGGGGTCTGCAGACCCAGTACTTC; CDR3aa: CASSLGDRGLQTQYF
v_gene: TRBV5-5; d_gene: NA; abundance: NA; j_gene: TRBJ2-5; CDR3nt: TGTGCCAGCAGCGCCTATGGAGCACAAGAGACCCAGTACTTC; CDR3aa: CASSAYGAQETQYF
v_gene: TRBV11-2; d_gene: NA; abundance: NA; j_gene: TRBJ1-3; CDR3nt: TGTGCCAGCAGCTTAATGAGTGGTTCTGGAAACACCATATATTTT; CDR3aa: CASSLMSGSGNTIYF
v_gene: TRBV2; d_gene: TRBD1; abundance: NA; j_gene: TRBJ1-2; CDR3nt: TGTGCCAGCAGTGAAGCTTTGGACAGGGCCGGGGGCTACACCTTC; CDR3aa: CASSEALDRAGGYTF
v_gene: TRBV7-9; d_gene: TRBD1; abundance: NA; j_gene: TRBJ2-1; CDR3nt: TGTGCCAGCAGCTCCGACTCCGGGACAGGGGCGAGTATCTACAATGAGCAGTTCTTC; CDR3aa: CASSSDSGTGASIYNEQFF
v_gene: TRBV18; d_gene: NA; abundance: NA; j_gene: TRBJ2-5; CDR3nt: TGTGCCAGCTCACTGCTGGGCCAAGAAGAGACCCAGTACTTC; CDR3aa: CASSLLGQEETQYF
v_gene: TRBV5-1; d_gene: NA; abundance: NA; j_gene: TRBJ2-2; CDR3nt: TGCGCCAGCAGCTTTTCAGGGGACACCGGGGAGCTGTTTTTT; CDR3aa: CASSFSGDTGELFF
v_gene: TRBV7-2; d_gene: NA; abundance: NA; j_gene: TRBJ2-7; CDR3nt: TGTGCCAGCAGCTTAGGTAATCTCTACGAGCAGTACTTC; CDR3aa: CASSLGNLYEQYF
v_gene: TRBV3-1/TRBV3-2; d_gene: NA; abundance: NA; j_gene: TRBJ2-7; CDR3nt: TGTGCCAGCAACTCTTTGACAGATACCGAGCAGTACTTC; CDR3aa: CASNSLTDTEQYF
v_gene: TRBV6-5; d_gene: NA; abundance: NA; j_gene: TRBJ1-1; CDR3nt: TGTGCCAGCGGAGGAACGTCTAAGTACACTGAAGCTTTCTTT; CDR3aa: CASGGTSKYTEAFF
v_gene: TRBV6-5; d_gene: TRBD1; abundance: NA; j_gene: TRBJ1-5; CDR3nt: TGTGCCAGCAGTTCTAACAGGGGAAACCAGCCCCAGCATTTT; CDR3aa: CASSSNRGNQPQHF
v_gene: TRBV10-3; d_gene: TRBD2; abundance: NA; j_gene: TRBJ2-7; CDR3nt: TGTGCCATCAGGGGGACTAGCGGGAGGTCCCACGAGCAGTACTTC; CDR3aa: CAIRGTSGRSHEQYF
v_gene: TRBV18; d_gene: NA; abundance: NA; j_gene: TRBJ2-3; CDR3nt: TGTGCCAGCTCACCACCAGGACCCCCATGGGATACGCAGTATTTT; CDR3aa: CASSPPGPPWDTQYF
v_gene: TRBV20-1; d_gene: NA; abundance: NA; j_gene: TRBJ1-2; CDR3nt: TGCAGTGCCCCGAGGGGCTATGGCTACACCTTC; CDR3aa: CSAPRGYGYTF
v_gene: TRBV5-5; d_gene: NA; abundance: NA; j_gene: TRBJ2-3; CDR3nt: TGTGCCAGCAGTTCGAGTCCGGGACTCACTACAGATACGCAGTATTTT; CDR3aa: CASSSSPGLTTDTQYF
v_gene: TRBV5-1; d_gene: NA; abundance: NA; j_gene: TRBJ2-1; CDR3nt: TGCGCCAGCAGCTCCCGGGACACCGCCTACAATGAGCAGTTCTTC; CDR3aa: CASSSRDTAYNEQFF
v_gene: TRBV27; d_gene: TRBD2; abundance: NA; j_gene: TRBJ2-7; CDR3nt: TGTGCCAGCAGTTCCTTGGGAGCGGGGATATACGAGCAGTACTTC; CDR3aa: CASSSLGAGIYEQYF
v_gene: TRBV24-1; d_gene: TRBD1; abundance: NA; j_gene: TRBJ2-7; CDR3nt: TGTGCCACCAGTGACCGGGACAGGGGTTACGAGCAGTACTTC; CDR3aa: CATSDRDRGYEQYF
v_gene: TRBV2; d_gene: TRBD2; abundance: NA; j_gene: TRBJ2-5; CDR3nt: TGTGCCAGCAGTGAATCACTAGCGGAAGAGACCCAGTACTTC; CDR3aa: CASSESLAEETQYF
v_gene: TRBV5-6; d_gene: NA; abundance: once; j_gene: TRBJ2-7; CDR3nt: TGTGCCAGCAGCTCGGCAGCGCCAGGGGCCACCTACGAGCAGTACTTC; CDR3aa: CASSSAAPGATYEQYF
v_gene: TRBV18; d_gene: TRBD2; abundance: once; j_gene: TRBJ2-1; CDR3nt: TGTGCCAGCTCACTCCCTAGCGGGAGGGCCTACAATGAGCAGTTCTTC; CDR3aa: CASSLPSGRAYNEQFF
v_gene: TRBV11-3; d_gene: TRBD2; abundance: NA; j_gene: TRBJ2-6; CDR3nt: TGTGCCAGCAGCTTATTTAGCGGGAGGGCCTCTGGGGCCAACGTCCTGACTTTC; CDR3aa: CASSLFSGRASGANVLTF
v_gene: TRBV20-1; d_gene: NA; abundance: NA; j_gene: TRBJ1-6; CDR3nt: TGCAGTGCTAGTACAGGCGCCCCTTCACCCCTCCACTTT; CDR3aa: CSASTGAPSPLHF
v_gene: TRBV6-1; d_gene: TRBD1; abundance: NA; j_gene: TRBJ1-6; CDR3nt: TGTGCCAGCAGTGAAGACCCGGGACAGTATTCACCCCTCCACTTT; CDR3aa: CASSEDPGQYSPLHF
v_gene: TRBV4-2; d_gene: NA; abundance: NA; j_gene: TRBJ2-7; CDR3nt: TGTGCCAGCAGCCAAGAATCTGGGACTTACGAGCAGTACTTC; CDR3aa: CASSQESGTYEQYF
v_gene: TRBV2; d_gene: TRBD2; abundance: NA; j_gene: TRBJ2-3; CDR3nt: TGTGCCAGCAGCCGAAATTTAGCGGGAAACCCAGATACGCAGTATTTT; CDR3aa: CASSRNLAGNPDTQYF